The 6 T cell receptor beta chains given below trace back to one sample, sequenced in a study of T cell responses to AZD1222 COVID-19 vaccine. Clones were read by immunoSEQ multiplex PCR, and TCRdb kept only the in-frame ones, dropping some. The sample lists more than 90,000 clones, around 90% occurring once. Sequenced here: peripheral blood, sampled 28 days after the second AZD1222 dose. These receptors were obtained from an adult who received the AZD1222 COVID-19 vaccine.

A few counts support this clone. V is TRBV28 and J is TRBJ1-5; 7 positions agree with TRBD1. The length of the CDR3 is 16 residues. V trimming: 7 bases; J trimming: 2 bases; junction bases outside the gene matches: 11. The V gene's germline CDR1 is MDHEN and CDR2 SYDVKM. CDR3 DNA sequence: TGTGCCAGCACCCCCCCAGGGGGTATGGGCAATCAGCCCCAGCATTTT. Protein sequence: CASTPPGGMGNQPQHF.

Notes on this clone: Distinct nucleotide sequences in the sample also encode this CDR3. CDR3 region: CASSLEGNTEAFF. CDR3 nucleotide sequence: TGCGCCAGCAGCTTGGAGGGGAACACTGAAGCTTTCTTT. The rearrangement links TRBV5-1 to TRBJ1-1; no definite D call. The germline gives CDR1 SGHRS, CDR2 YFSETQ. CDR3 length: 13 residues. V was cut by 0 bases and J by 1 base, with 4 bases left in between.

This chain connects TRBV7-2 to TRBJ1-5; D is perhaps TRBD1 (6 bases). The V gene's germline CDR1 is SGHTA and CDR2 FQGNSA. The CDR3 extends over 14 amino acids. V was clipped by 2 bases and J by 5 bases, with 10 bases between them. The CDR3 sequence is CASSLFPGDQPQHF. The DNA of the CDR3 is TGTGCCAGCAGCTTATTCCCAGGGGATCAGCCCCAGCATTTT. Filled out from reference TRBV7-2 and TRBJ1-5, the complete variable domain reads GAGVSQSPSNKVTEKGKDVELRCDPISGHTALYWYRQSLGQGLEFLIYFQGNSAPDKSGLPSDRFSAERTGGSVSTLTIQRTQQEDSAVYLCASSLFPGDQPQHFGDGTRLSIL.

The chain uses TRBV5-8 and TRBJ1-5; no reliable D call. The CDR3 has 15 amino acids. V shed 1 base and J shed 1 base, with 9 bases lying between them. Looked up from germline, CDR1 is SGHTS and CDR2 is YDEGEE. This CDR3 reads CASSLSGGSNQPQHF. In nucleotides, the CDR3 is TGTGCCAGCAGCTTGTCAGGAGGCAGCAATCAGCCCCAGCATTTT.

The gene calls are TRBV7-9 and TRBJ1-2; unclear D gene. Germline V gene lookup returns CDR1 SEHNR and CDR2 FQNEAQ (reference sequence). The CDR3 runs 12 residues. Trimming left V 1 base short and J 11 bases short, with 11 bases between. The chain's CDR3 is CASSLVKEWYTF. In DNA, the CDR3 is TGTGCCAGCAGCTTAGTAAAGGAGTGGTACACCTTC.

This clone was recorded only once. The chain has TRBV5-1 and TRBJ1-3; D is undetermined. V lost 3 bases and J 8 bases, leaving 21 bases between the germline ends. There are 16 residues in the CDR3. Germline CDR1 reads SGHRS; CDR2 reads YFSETQ. The DNA for the CDR3 is TGCGCCAGCAGCTCCGGCGGAGTACCTATGGTGGACACCATATATTTT. Its translation: CASSSGGVPMVDTIYF.